At least ten counts were recorded for the clone carrying this T cell receptor beta chain. The data derive from a study of T cell repertoires in cytomegalovirus infection. On the study more broadly: Public TCR beta signatures marked donors with CMV infection and the matching HLA.

MiXCR, applied by TCRdb to the reads, yields one record per CDR3 protein. The table records some 200,000 distinct CDR3 sequences, 9.5% of them present only once. The CDR3 is 12 residues long. Deletions cut 4 bases from V and 4 bases from J, with 9 bases between. Germline V CDR1 and CDR2: SGDLS, YYNGEE. Sample: PBMCs. The clonotype was recovered from a human donor in good health (CMV status not recorded). Some clones in this sample may be carry-over from other donors' samples. V gene TRBV9 combines with J gene TRBJ2-7, with D hard to call. DNA for the CDR3: TGTGCCAGCAGCTCAGGCGGATACGAGCAGTACTTC. As protein: CASSSGGYEQYF. Full variable domain (remainder filled in from reference TRBV9 and TRBJ2-7): DSGVTQTPKHLITATGQRVTLRCSPRSGDLSVYWYQQSLDQGLQFLIQYYNGEERAKGNILERFSAQQFPDLHSELNLSSLELGDSALYFCASSSGGYEQYFGPGTRLTVT.